The source of this TCR beta chain is a study of cytomegalovirus exposure and HLA in healthy donors. Study-wide results and caveats: The study listed roughly 150 cytomegalovirus-associated TCR beta chains. Presence/absence analyses supposed approximately even sequencing depth among donors.

PCR primers comprised 60 Vbeta and 13 Jbeta primers. Sequencing was performed with immunoSEQ multiplex PCR; in TCRdb, only in-frame clones are kept and a portion is missing. The sample lists hundreds of thousands of clones; roughly 82% were seen once. Remarks on this clone: What it binds is not known.

Germline CDR1 is LNHNV and CDR2 is YYDKDF (reference sequence). The V gene lost 6 bases and the J gene lost 4 bases, with 9 bases spanning the gap. This CDR3 has 12 residues. This clonotype was sampled from a man aged 40-49 years in good health and CMV-seropositive. The chain recombines TRBV15 with TRBJ1-1, with D perhaps matching TRBD1 (5 bases). Material for sequencing was PBMCs. The CDR3 region has the DNA TGTGCCACCAGAGGGGTGGGCACTGAAGCTTTCTTT. This codes for CATRGVGTEAFF.